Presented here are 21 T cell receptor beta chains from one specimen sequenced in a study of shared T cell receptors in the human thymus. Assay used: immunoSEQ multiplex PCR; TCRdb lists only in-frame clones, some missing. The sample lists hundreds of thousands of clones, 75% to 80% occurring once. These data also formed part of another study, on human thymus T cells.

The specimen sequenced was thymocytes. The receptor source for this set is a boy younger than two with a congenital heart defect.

The CDR3 coding sequence is TGTGCCAGCAGTGTCGGGACAAACTTCGCCGAGACCCAGTACTTC. Translated, it gives CASSVGTNFAETQYF. The chain is built from TRBV6-6 and TRBJ2-5; perhaps TRBD1 as D (6 bases). Germline V gene data show CDR1 as MNHNY and CDR2 as SVGAGI (reference sequence). Trimming took 5 bases from V and 5 from J, leaving 18 bases between them. The CDR3 contains 15 residues.

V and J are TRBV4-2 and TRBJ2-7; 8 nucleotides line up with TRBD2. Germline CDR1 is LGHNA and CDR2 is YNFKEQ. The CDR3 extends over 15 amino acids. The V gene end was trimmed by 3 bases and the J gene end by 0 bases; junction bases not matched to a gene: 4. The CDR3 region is CASSQVSGSSYEQYF. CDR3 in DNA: TGTGCCAGCAGCCAGGTCAGCGGGAGCTCCTACGAGCAGTACTTC.

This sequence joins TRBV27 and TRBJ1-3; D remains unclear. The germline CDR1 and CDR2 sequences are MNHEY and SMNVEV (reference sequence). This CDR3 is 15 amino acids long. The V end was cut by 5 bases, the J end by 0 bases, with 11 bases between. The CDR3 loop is CASSNSGVSGNTIYF. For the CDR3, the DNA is TGTGCCAGCAGTAACAGCGGGGTCTCTGGAAACACCATATATTTT.

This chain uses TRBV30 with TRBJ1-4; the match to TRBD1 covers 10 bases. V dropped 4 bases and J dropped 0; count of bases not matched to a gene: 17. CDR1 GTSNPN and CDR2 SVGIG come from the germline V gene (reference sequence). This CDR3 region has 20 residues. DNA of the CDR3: TGTGCCTGGAACTCAGGAAGGGGACAGGGGAAAATTGCAACTAATGAAAAACTGTTTTTT. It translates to CAWNSGRGQGKIATNEKLFF.

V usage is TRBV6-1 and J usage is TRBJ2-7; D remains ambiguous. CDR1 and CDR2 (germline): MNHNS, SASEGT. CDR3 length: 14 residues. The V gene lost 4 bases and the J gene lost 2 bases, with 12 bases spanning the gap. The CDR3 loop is CASSARGRTYEQYF. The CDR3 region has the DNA TGTGCCAGCAGTGCCCGAGGCAGAACCTACGAGCAGTACTTC.

The CDR3 here is CASSGLGTSGRSGYNEQFF. CDR3 nucleotides: TGTGCCAGCAGTGGCCTCGGGACTAGCGGGAGAAGCGGCTACAATGAGCAGTTCTTC. The chain has TRBV6-1 and TRBJ2-1; TRBD2 matches at 14 bases. The CDR3 is 19 residues long. Germline V gene data show CDR1 as MNHNS and CDR2 as SASEGT. Trimming at V came to 4 bases and at J to 3 bases, leaving 11 bases not matched to a gene.

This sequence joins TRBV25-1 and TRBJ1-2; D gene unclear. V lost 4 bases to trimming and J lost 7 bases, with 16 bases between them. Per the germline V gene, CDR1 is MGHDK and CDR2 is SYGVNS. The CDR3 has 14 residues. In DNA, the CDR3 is TGTGCCAGCAGTGGAGGGCCCGGTGTCGGTGGCTACACCTTC. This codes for CASSGGPGVGGYTF.

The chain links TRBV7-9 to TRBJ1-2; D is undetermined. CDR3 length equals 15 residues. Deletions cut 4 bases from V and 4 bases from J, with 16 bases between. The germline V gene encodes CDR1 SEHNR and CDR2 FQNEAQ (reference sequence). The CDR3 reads CASSSRGGSSYGYTF. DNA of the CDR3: TGTGCCAGCAGCTCCCGCGGAGGGAGCAGCTATGGCTACACCTTC.

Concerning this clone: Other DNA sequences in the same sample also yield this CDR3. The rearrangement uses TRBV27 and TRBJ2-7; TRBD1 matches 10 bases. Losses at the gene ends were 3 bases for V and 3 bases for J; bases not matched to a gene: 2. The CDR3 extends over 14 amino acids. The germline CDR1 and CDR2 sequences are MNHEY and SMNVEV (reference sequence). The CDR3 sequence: CASSFRTGGYEQYF. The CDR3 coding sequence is TGTGCCAGCAGTTTCCGGACAGGGGGCTACGAGCAGTACTTC.

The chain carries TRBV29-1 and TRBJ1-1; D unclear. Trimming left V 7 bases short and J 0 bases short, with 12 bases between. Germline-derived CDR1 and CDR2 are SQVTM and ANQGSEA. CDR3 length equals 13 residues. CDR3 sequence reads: CSASPRLNTEAFF. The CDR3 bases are TGCAGCGCCTCTCCCAGGTTGAACACTGAAGCTTTCTTT.

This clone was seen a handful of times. The CDR3 loop reads CATRGQGGETQYF. For the CDR3, the DNA is TGTGCCACCCGGGGACAGGGTGGAGAGACCCAGTACTTC. This chain links TRBV19 with TRBJ2-5, with 9 bases lining up with TRBD1. The CDR3 has 13 amino acids. With V trimmed by 10 bases and J by 4 bases, 7 bases remained unmatched. CDR1 and CDR2 (germline): LNHDA, SQIVND (reference sequence).

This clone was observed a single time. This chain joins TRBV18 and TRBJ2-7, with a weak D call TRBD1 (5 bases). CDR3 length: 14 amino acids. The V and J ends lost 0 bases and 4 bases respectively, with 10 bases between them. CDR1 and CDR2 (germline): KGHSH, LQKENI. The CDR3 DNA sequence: TGTGCCAGCTCACCACCTCAGGGCAGGTACGAGCAGTACTTC. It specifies CASSPPQGRYEQYF. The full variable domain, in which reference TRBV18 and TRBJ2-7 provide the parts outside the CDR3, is NAGVMQNPRHLVRRRGQEARLRCSPMKGHSHVYWYRQLPEEGLKFMVYLQKENIIDESGMPKERFSAEFPKEGPSILRIQQVVRGDSAAYFCASSPPQGRYEQYFGPGTRLTVT.

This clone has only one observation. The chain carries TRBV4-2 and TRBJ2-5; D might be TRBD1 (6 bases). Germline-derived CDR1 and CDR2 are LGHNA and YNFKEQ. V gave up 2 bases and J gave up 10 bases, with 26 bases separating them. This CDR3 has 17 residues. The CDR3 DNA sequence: TGTGCCAGCAGCCAAATCCAGAAGGCAGGGGCAAGTCAAGACCAGTACTTC. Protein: CASSQIQKAGASQDQYF.

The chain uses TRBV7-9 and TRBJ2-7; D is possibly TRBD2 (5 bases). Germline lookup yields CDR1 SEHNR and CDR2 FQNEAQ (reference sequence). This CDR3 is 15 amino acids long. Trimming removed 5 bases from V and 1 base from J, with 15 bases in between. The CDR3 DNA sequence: TGTGCCAGCAGCCTTCGCGGACTGGGGTCCTACGAGCAGTACTTC. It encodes CASSLRGLGSYEQYF.

The CDR3 loop is CASSPPASDTQYF. CDR3 nucleotides: TGTGCCAGCTCACCACCGGCTAGTGATACGCAGTATTTT. The rearrangement joins TRBV18 to TRBJ2-3; unclear D gene. CDR1 KGHSH and CDR2 LQKENI come from the germline V gene. The CDR3 is 13 amino acids. V was cut by 0 bases and J by 6 bases, with 7 bases left in between.

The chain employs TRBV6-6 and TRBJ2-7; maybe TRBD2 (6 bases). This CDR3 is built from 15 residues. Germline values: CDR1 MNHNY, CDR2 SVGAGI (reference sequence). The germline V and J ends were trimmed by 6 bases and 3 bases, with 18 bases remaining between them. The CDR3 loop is CASSEGLFQVYEQYF. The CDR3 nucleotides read TGTGCCAGCAGCGAGGGACTCTTTCAAGTCTACGAGCAGTACTTC.

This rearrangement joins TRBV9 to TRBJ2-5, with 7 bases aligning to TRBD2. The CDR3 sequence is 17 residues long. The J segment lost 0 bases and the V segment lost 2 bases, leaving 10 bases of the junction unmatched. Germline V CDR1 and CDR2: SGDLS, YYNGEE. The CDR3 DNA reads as TGTGCCAGCAGCGTGGCTTCGGCGGGGGAGTACCAAGAGACCCAGTACTTC. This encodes CASSVASAGEYQETQYF.

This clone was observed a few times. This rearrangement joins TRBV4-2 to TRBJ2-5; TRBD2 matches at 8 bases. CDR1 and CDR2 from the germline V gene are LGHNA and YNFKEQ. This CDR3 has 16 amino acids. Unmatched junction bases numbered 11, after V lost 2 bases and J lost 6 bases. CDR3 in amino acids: CASSQNRSGSSKTQYF. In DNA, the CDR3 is TGTGCCAGCAGCCAAAATAGGAGCGGGAGTTCGAAGACCCAGTACTTC.

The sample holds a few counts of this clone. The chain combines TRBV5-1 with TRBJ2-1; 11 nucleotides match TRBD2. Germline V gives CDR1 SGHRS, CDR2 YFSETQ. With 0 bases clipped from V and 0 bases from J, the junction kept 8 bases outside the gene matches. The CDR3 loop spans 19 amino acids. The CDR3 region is CASSLAGTSGSSSYNEQFF. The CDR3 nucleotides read TGCGCCAGCAGCTTGGCCGGGACTAGCGGCAGTAGCTCCTACAATGAGCAGTTCTTC.

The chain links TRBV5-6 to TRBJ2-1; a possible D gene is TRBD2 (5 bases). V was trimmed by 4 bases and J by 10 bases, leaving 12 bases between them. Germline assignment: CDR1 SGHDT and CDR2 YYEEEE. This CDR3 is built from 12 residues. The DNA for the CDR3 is TGTGCCAGCAGCCGCGGGTGGCGGGAGCAGTTCTTC. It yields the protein CASSRGWREQFF.

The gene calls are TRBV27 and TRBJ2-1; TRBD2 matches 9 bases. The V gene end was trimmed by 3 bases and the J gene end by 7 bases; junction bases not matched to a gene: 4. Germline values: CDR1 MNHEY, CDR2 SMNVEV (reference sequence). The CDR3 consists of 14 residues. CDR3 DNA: TGTGCCAGCAGTTTTAGCGGGAGACTGAATGAGCAGTTCTTC. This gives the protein CASSFSGRLNEQFF.